This T cell receptor (beta chain) was sequenced during a study of blood T cell repertoires in COVID-19. Original processing methods: Amplification of reference gene primers provided the estimated nucleated cell counts. The data were produced by immunoSEQ multiplex PCR, yet TCRdb's version contains in-frame clones alone and is incomplete. That table furnishes V, J and clone size, whereas the DNA furnished D and trimming. The sample consists of roughly 290,000 clones, 89% of them appearing once. Participants came from roughly 24 US areas, aged roughly 18 to 95 years. The study assigned cohorts using participant-reported clinical history. This TCR derives from a woman in her thirties or forties who had recovered from COVID-19. The sequencing sample was made of PBMCs or T cells enriched from blood (not recorded which).

For the CDR3, the DNA is TGCAGCGTTGGAGGCAAGTATAGCAATCAGCCCCAGCATTTT. It specifies CSVGGKYSNQPQHF. This chain connects TRBV29-1 to TRBJ1-5, with no clear D. V was trimmed by 4 bases and J by 0 bases, leaving 10 bases between them. Looked up from germline, CDR1 is SQVTM and CDR2 is ANQGSEA. The CDR3 runs 14 residues.